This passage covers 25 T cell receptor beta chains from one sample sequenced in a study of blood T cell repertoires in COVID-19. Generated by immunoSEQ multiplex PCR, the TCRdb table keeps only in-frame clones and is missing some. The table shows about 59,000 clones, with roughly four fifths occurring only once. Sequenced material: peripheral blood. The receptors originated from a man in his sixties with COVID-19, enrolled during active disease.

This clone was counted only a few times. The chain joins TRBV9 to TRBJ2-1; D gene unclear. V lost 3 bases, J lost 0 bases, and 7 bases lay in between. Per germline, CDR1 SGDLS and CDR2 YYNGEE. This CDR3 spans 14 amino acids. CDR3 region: CASSAESSYNEQFF. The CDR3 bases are TGTGCCAGCAGCGCCGAGAGCTCCTACAATGAGCAGTTCTTC.

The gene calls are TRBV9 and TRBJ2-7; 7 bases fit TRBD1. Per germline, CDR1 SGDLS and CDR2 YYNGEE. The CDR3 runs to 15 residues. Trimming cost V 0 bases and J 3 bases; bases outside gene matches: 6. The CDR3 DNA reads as TGTGCCAGCAGCGTAGGAGCGGACAGGAACTACGAGCAGTACTTC. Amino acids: CASSVGADRNYEQYF. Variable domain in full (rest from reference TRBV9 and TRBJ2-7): DSGVTQTPKHLITATGQRVTLRCSPRSGDLSVYWYQQSLDQGLQFLIQYYNGEERAKGNILERFSAQQFPDLHSELNLSSLELGDSALYFCASSVGADRNYEQYFGPGTRLTVT.

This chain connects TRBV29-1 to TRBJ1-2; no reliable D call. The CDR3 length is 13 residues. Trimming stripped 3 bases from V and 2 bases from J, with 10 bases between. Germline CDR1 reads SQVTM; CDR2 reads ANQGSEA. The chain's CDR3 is CSVDEQLNYGYTF. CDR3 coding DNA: TGCAGCGTTGATGAACAGTTGAACTATGGCTACACCTTC.

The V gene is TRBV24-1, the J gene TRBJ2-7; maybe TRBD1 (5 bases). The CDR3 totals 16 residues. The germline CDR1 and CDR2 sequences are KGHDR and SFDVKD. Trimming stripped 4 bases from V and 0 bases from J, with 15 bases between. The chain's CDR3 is CATSESQTDSSYEQYF. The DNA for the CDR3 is TGTGCCACCAGTGAGTCACAGACAGATAGCTCCTACGAGCAGTACTTC.

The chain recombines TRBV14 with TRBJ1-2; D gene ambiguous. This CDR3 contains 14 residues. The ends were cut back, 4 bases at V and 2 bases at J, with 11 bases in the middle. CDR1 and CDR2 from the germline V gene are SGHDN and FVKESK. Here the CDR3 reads CASSRVTANYGYTF. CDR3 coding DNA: TGTGCCAGCAGCCGAGTAACAGCAAACTATGGCTACACCTTC. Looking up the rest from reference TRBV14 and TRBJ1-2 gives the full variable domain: EAGVTQFPSHSVIEKGQTVTLRCDPISGHDNLYWYRRVMGKEIKFLLHFVKESKQDESGMPNNRFLAERTGGTYSTLKVQPAELEDSGVYFCASSRVTANYGYTFGSGTRLTVV.

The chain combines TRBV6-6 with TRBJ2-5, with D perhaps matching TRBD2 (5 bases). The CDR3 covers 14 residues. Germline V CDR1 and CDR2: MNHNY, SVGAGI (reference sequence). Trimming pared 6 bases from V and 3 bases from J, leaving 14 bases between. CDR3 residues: CASSPGLLEETQYF. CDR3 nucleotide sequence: TGTGCCAGCAGCCCAGGACTCTTGGAAGAGACCCAGTACTTC.

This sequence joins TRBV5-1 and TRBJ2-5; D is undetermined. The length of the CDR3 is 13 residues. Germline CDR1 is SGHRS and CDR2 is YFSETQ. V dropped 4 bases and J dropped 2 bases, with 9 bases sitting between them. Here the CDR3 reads CASSVSRQETQYF. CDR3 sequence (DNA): TGCGCCAGCAGCGTGAGCCGTCAAGAGACCCAGTACTTC. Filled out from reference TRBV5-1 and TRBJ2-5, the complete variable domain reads KAGVTQTPRYLIKTRGQQVTLSCSPISGHRSVSWYQQTPGQGLQFLFEYFSETQRNKGNFPGRFSGRQFSNSRSEMNVSTLELGDSALYLCASSVSRQETQYFGPGTRLLVL.

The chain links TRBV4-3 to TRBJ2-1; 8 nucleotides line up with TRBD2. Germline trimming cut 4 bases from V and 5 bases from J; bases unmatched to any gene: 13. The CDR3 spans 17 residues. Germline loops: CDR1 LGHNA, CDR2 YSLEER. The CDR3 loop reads CASSRYTSGHANNEQFF. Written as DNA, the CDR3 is TGCGCCAGCAGCCGCTACACTAGCGGCCACGCCAACAATGAGCAGTTCTTC.

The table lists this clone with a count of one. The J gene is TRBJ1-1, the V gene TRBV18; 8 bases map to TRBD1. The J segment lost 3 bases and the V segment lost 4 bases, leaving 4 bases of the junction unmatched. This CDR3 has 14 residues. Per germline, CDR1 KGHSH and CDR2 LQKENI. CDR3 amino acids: CASSRTGIDTEAFF. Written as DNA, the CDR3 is TGTGCCAGCTCACGGACAGGGATCGACACTGAAGCTTTCTTT.

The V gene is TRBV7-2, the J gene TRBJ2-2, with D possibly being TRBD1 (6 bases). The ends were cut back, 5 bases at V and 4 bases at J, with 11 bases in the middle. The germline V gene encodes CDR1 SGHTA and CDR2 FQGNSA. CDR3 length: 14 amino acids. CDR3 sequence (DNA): TGTGCCAGCAGCAATTACAGGGTCACCGGGGAGCTGTTTTTT. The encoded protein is CASSNYRVTGELFF.

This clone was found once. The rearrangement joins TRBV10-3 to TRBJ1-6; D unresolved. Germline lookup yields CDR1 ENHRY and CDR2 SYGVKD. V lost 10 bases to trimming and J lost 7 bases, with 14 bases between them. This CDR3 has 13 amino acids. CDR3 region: CATPSRGNSPLHF. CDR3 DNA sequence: TGTGCCACACCGTCCCGAGGAAATTCACCCCTCCACTTT.

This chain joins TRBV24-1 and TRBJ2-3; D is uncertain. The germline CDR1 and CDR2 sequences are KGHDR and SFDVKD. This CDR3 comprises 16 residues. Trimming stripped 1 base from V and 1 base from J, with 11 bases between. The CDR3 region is CATSDFTGSGTDTQYF. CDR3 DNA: TGTGCCACCAGTGATTTCACGGGTTCTGGCACAGATACGCAGTATTTT.

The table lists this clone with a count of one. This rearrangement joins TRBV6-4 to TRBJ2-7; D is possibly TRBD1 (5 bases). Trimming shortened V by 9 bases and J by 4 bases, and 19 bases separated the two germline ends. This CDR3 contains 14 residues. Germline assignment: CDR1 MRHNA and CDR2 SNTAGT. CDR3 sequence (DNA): TGTGCCAGGCCTGGATGGGGCTTGATTTACGAGCAGTACTTC. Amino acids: CARPGWGLIYEQYF.

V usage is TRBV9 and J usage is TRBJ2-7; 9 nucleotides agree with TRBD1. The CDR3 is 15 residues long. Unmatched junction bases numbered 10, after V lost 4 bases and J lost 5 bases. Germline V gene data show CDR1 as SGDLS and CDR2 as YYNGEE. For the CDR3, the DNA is TGTGCCAGCAGCTCATCCGGGACAGGGATGGACGAGCAGTACTTC. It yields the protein CASSSSGTGMDEQYF.

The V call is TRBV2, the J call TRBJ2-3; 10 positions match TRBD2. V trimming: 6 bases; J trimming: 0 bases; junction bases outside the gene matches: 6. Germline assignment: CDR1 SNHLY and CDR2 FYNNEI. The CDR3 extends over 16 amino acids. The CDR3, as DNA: TGTGCCAGCAGGAACCCTAGCGGGGGTAGCACAGATACGCAGTATTTT. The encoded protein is CASRNPSGGSTDTQYF.

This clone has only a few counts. CDR3 sequence: CASSQDPTGGYGGELFF. The CDR3 nucleotides read TGCGCCAGCAGCCAAGACCCCACAGGGGGCTATGGCGGGGAGCTGTTTTTT. The chain couples TRBV4-1 to TRBJ2-2, with 9 bases identical to TRBD1. The CDR3 runs 17 residues. Germline lookup yields CDR1 MGHRA and CDR2 YSYEKL. V dropped 0 bases and J dropped 7; count of bases not matched to a gene: 9.

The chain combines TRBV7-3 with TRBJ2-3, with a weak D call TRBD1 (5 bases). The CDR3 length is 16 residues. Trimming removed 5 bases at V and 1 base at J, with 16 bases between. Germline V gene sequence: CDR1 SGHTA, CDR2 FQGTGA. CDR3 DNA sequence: TGTGCCAGCAGCCCCCGTTCAGGCAGGGGCACAGATACGCAGTATTTT. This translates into CASSPRSGRGTDTQYF.

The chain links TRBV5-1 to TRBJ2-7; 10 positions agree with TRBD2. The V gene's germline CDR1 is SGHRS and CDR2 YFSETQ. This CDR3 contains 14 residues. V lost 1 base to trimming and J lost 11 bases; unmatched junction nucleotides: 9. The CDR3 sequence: CASSLTGGTSGEYF. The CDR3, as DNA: TGCGCCAGCAGCTTGACAGGAGGCACTAGCGGGGAGTACTTC.

CDR3 in amino acids: CASSLLGTETQYF. The DNA for the CDR3 is TGTGCCAGCAGCCTGTTAGGGACTGAGACCCAGTACTTC. The chain joins TRBV6-2 or TRBV6-3 to TRBJ2-5, with a weak D call TRBD2 (6 bases). Germline V gene lookup returns CDR1 MNHEY and CDR2 SVGEGT. V shed 6 bases and J shed 5 bases, with 13 bases lying between them. This CDR3 comprises 13 residues.

The CDR3 DNA reads TGTGCCAGTAGTATGGGCGCCCAGGGATCACCCTACGAGCAGTACTTC. Its translation is CASSMGAQGSPYEQYF. The gene calls are TRBV19 and TRBJ2-7; tentative D call: TRBD1 (5 bases). Trimming removed 3 bases at V and 2 bases at J, with 17 bases between. This CDR3 has 16 amino acids. The germline CDR1 and CDR2 sequences are LNHDA and SQIVND (reference sequence).

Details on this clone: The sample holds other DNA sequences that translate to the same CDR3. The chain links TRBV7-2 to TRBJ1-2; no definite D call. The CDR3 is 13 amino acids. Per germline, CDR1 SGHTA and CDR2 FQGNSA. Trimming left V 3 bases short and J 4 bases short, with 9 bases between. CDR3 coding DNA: TGTGCCAGCAGCTTGGAGGGAGGCTATGGCTACACCTTC. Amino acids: CASSLEGGYGYTF.

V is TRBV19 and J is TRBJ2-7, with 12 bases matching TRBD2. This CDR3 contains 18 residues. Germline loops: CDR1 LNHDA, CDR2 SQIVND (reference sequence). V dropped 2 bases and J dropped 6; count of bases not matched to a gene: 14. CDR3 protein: CASSILAGGSQNPSEQYF. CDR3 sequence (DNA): TGTGCCAGTAGTATACTAGCGGGAGGGAGCCAAAATCCGAGCGAGCAGTACTTC.

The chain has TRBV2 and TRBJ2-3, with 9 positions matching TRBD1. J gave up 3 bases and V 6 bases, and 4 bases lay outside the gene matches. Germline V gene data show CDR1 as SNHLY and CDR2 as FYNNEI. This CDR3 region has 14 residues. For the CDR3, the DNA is TGTGCCAGCAGCCTACAGGGGGCGACAGATACGCAGTATTTT. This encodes CASSLQGATDTQYF.

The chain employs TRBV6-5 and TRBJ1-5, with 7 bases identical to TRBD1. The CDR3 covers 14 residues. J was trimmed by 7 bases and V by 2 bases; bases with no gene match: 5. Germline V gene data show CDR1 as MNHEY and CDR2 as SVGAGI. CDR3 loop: CASSYTGAGQPQHF. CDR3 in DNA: TGTGCCAGCAGTTACACAGGGGCGGGCCAGCCCCAGCATTTT.

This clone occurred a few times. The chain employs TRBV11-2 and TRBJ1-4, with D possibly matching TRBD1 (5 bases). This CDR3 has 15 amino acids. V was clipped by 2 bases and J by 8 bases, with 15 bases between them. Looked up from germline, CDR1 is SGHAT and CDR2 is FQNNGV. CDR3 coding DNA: TGTGCCAGCAGCTTAAGGGGAGGTTTTGAGGAAAAACTGTTTTTT. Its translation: CASSLRGGFEEKLFF. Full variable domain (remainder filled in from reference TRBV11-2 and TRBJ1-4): EAGVAQSPRYKIIEKRQSVAFWCNPISGHATLYWYQQILGQGPKLLIQFQNNGVVDDSQLPKDRFSAERLKGVDSTLKIQPAKLEDSAVYLCASSLRGGFEEKLFFGSGTQLSVL.